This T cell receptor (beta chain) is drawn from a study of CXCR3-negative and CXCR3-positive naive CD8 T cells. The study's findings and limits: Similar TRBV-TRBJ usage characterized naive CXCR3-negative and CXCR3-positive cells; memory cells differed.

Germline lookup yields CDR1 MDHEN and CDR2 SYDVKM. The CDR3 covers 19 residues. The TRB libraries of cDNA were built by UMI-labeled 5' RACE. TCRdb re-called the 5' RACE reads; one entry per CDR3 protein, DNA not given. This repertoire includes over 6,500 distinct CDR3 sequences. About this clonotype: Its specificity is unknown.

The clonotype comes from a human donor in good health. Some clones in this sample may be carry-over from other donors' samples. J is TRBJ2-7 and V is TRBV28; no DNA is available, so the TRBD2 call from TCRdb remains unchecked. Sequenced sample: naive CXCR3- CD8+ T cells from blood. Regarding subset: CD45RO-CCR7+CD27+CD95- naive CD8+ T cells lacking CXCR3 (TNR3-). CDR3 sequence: CASSPKTLRTMTHWYEQYF.